The 30 T cell receptor beta chains listed next were all sequenced from one sample in a study of beta chain features in type 1 diabetes. Investigators reverse transcribed all isolated RNA, so they sequenced expressed TCRB transcripts. Clones were sequenced by immunoSEQ multiplex PCR, and TCRdb holds only the in-frame ones, with some missing. The sample yields around 140,000 clones, more than 9% seen once. Specimen: naive CD4+ T cells from blood. These receptors all stem from a man younger than 35 in good health.

This clone has just a few counts. The chain carries TRBV6-1 and TRBJ2-7, with a tentative D call TRBD1 (6 bases). The CDR3 is 13 amino acids. CDR1 and CDR2 from the germline V gene are MNHNS and SASEGT. V was trimmed by 5 bases and J by 0 bases, leaving 8 bases between them. The CDR3 loop is CASSKQGSYEQYF. CDR3 sequence (DNA): TGTGCCAGCAGTAAACAGGGCTCCTACGAGCAGTACTTC.

The table lists this clone with a few counts. The chain has TRBV5-4 and TRBJ1-1, with TRBD1 matching 8 bases. V shed 4 bases, J shed 5 bases, and the junction held 10 bases outside the gene matches. CDR1 and CDR2 (germline): SGHNT, YYREEE (reference sequence). This CDR3 has 15 amino acids. The CDR3 nucleotides read TGTGCCAGCAGCCCTCCGACAGGGGTCGGGACTGAAGCTTTCTTT. Translation: CASSPPTGVGTEAFF.

The chain employs TRBV7-2 and TRBJ2-7, with D possibly TRBD1 on 6 matching bases. Germline CDR1 SGHTA, CDR2 FQGNSA. Trimming removed 9 bases from V and 5 bases from J, with 14 bases in between. The CDR3 is 12 amino acids. The CDR3 loop reads CASTQGNHEQYF. Written as DNA, the CDR3 is TGTGCCAGTACACAGGGCAACCACGAGCAGTACTTC.

This rearrangement joins TRBV11-2 to TRBJ2-1, with D possibly being TRBD2 (6 bases). V was trimmed by 7 bases and J by 4 bases, leaving 11 bases between them. The germline V gene has CDR1 SGHAT and CDR2 FQNNGV. CDR3 length: 13 amino acids. The CDR3 region is CASTPGTYNEQFF. Here the CDR3 DNA reads TGTGCCAGCACCCCGGGGACTTACAATGAGCAGTTCTTC.

This clone has only a few counts. The chain combines TRBV6-6 with TRBJ2-2; possibly TRBD1 for D (6 bases). The germline gives CDR1 MNHNY, CDR2 SVGAGI (reference sequence). V was shortened by 2 bases and J by 4 bases, with 11 bases between the two germline ends. The CDR3 runs to 15 residues. Here the CDR3 DNA reads TGTGCCAGCAGTTACGGCGGACAGATCACCGGGGAGCTGTTTTTT. Protein sequence: CASSYGGQITGELFF.

The sample holds a few counts of this clone. This rearrangement joins TRBV19 to TRBJ2-1, with 7 positions matching TRBD2. This CDR3 is 13 amino acids long. After removal of 6 bases from V and 3 bases from J, the junction contained 2 bases not matched to a gene. Germline CDR1 is LNHDA and CDR2 is SQIVND (reference sequence). The CDR3 nucleotides read TGTGCCAGTAGGCCGGGGGGCTACAATGAGCAGTTCTTC. Protein product: CASRPGGYNEQFF.

The chain recombines TRBV6-6 with TRBJ2-2; 10 nucleotides agree with TRBD2. The germline gives CDR1 MNHNY, CDR2 SVGAGI (reference sequence). This CDR3 is 15 amino acids long. V trimming: 6 bases; J trimming: 1 base; junction bases outside the gene matches: 2. The CDR3 sequence: CASSGLAVNTGELFF. CDR3 in DNA: TGTGCCAGCAGCGGACTAGCGGTGAACACCGGGGAGCTGTTTTTT.

The chain joins TRBV5-6 to TRBJ1-4, with 9 nucleotides matching TRBD1. Germline CDR1 reads SGHDT; CDR2 reads YYEEEE. The CDR3 covers 17 residues. V dropped 4 bases and J dropped 4; count of bases not matched to a gene: 11. The CDR3 sequence is CASSPGQGIGINEKLFF. The CDR3 DNA reads as TGTGCCAGCAGCCCAGGACAGGGGATTGGAATTAATGAAAAACTGTTTTTT.

This chain uses TRBV9 with TRBJ2-3; 9 positions match TRBD2. CDR1 and CDR2 from the germline V gene are SGDLS and YYNGEE. This CDR3 region has 16 residues. V dropped 0 bases and J dropped 5; count of bases not matched to a gene: 7. CDR3 residues: CASSVEAGGPLDTQYF. DNA for the CDR3: TGTGCCAGCAGCGTAGAGGCGGGGGGGCCTTTAGATACGCAGTATTTT.

The chain couples TRBV5-6 to TRBJ2-3; D remains unclear. The CDR3 is 14 residues long. Germline assignment: CDR1 SGHDT and CDR2 YYEEEE. Between the trimmed V and J ends, which lost 2 bases and 0 bases, there was a span of 7 bases. CDR3: CASSFLESTDTQYF. CDR3 nucleotides: TGTGCCAGCAGCTTCTTAGAGAGCACAGATACGCAGTATTTT.

In this sample, this clone turned up a few times. DNA of the CDR3: TGTGCCAGCAGCTTAATGCGGGGGGGTCAAGATACGCAGTATTTT. Encoded protein: CASSLMRGGQDTQYF. The chain combines TRBV7-2 with TRBJ2-3; TRBD2 agrees at 9 bases. J was trimmed by 5 bases and V by 2 bases; bases with no gene match: 5. The CDR3 extends over 15 amino acids. Per the germline V gene, CDR1 is SGHTA and CDR2 is FQGNSA. Filled out from reference TRBV7-2 and TRBJ2-3, the complete variable domain reads GAGVSQSPSNKVTEKGKDVELRCDPISGHTALYWYRQSLGQGLEFLIYFQGNSAPDKSGLPSDRFSAERTGGSVSTLTIQRTQQEDSAVYLCASSLMRGGQDTQYFGPGTRLTVL.

The CDR3 region is CASSSTGYASTDTQYF. For the CDR3, the DNA is TGTGCCAGCAGCTCGACAGGGTATGCTAGCACAGATACGCAGTATTTT. The chain has TRBV11-2 and TRBJ2-3; TRBD1 matches at 7 bases. This CDR3 is 16 amino acids long. J lost 0 bases, V lost 4 bases, and 7 bases had no gene match. Germline-derived CDR1 and CDR2 are SGHAT and FQNNGV.

This sequence joins TRBV18 and TRBJ2-5; 8 bases agree with TRBD1. V shed 4 bases and J 3 bases; nucleotides not matched to a gene: 4. Germline V gene sequence: CDR1 KGHSH, CDR2 LQKENI. The CDR3 is made up of 14 amino acids. Here the CDR3 DNA reads TGTGCCAGCTCACGAGACAGGGGCGAAGAGACCCAGTACTTC. Amino acids: CASSRDRGEETQYF. Full variable domain (missing parts from reference TRBV18 and TRBJ2-5): NAGVMQNPRHLVRRRGQEARLRCSPMKGHSHVYWYRQLPEEGLKFMVYLQKENIIDESGMPKERFSAEFPKEGPSILRIQQVVRGDSAAYFCASSRDRGEETQYFGPGTRLLVL.

This clone was observed a handful of times. This rearrangement joins TRBV7-2 to TRBJ2-7; D possibly corresponds to TRBD1 (5 bases). The germline V and J ends were trimmed by 1 base and 2 bases, with 12 bases remaining between them. The CDR3 sequence is 15 residues long. Germline V gives CDR1 SGHTA, CDR2 FQGNSA. The CDR3 sequence: CASSLEQATPYEQYF. For the CDR3, the DNA is TGTGCCAGCAGCTTAGAACAGGCCACACCCTACGAGCAGTACTTC.

This clone has more than one count but fewer than ten. The chain uses TRBV25-1 and TRBJ2-7; 8 bases line up with TRBD2. In germline, CDR1 is MGHDK, CDR2 SYGVNS. V lost 3 bases, J lost 5 bases, and 6 bases stayed unmatched. CDR3 length equals 14 residues. CDR3 in DNA: TGTGCCAGCAGTGAGGTGGCGGGGGGAGACGAGCAGTACTTC. The encoded protein is CASSEVAGGDEQYF.

This clone appeared a few times. This rearrangement joins TRBV5-4 to TRBJ1-3; 7 positions match TRBD1. Per the germline V gene, CDR1 is SGHNT and CDR2 is YYREEE (reference sequence). The junction had 4 bases not matched to a gene; V was cut back by 4 bases and J by 3 bases. This CDR3 has 14 amino acids. The DNA for the CDR3 is TGTGCCAGCAGCATCGGGACAGTTGGAAACACCATATATTTT. Its translation is CASSIGTVGNTIYF.

V gene TRBV27 combines with J gene TRBJ2-5; D unresolved. Trimming shortened V by 2 bases and J by 2 bases, and 6 bases separated the two germline ends. Germline V gene lookup returns CDR1 MNHEY and CDR2 SMNVEV (reference sequence). This CDR3 region has 13 residues. The CDR3 DNA reads as TGTGCCAGCAGTTTAAACAGACAAGAGACCCAGTACTTC. Protein: CASSLNRQETQYF.

In this sample, this clone turned up a few times. The chain employs TRBV9 and TRBJ2-5, with 11 bases lining up with TRBD2. CDR1 and CDR2 (germline): SGDLS, YYNGEE. V lost 1 base, J lost 5 bases, and 4 bases stayed unmatched. The CDR3 has 15 amino acids. CDR3 protein: CASSVSSGGLETQYF. The CDR3 DNA is TGTGCCAGCAGCGTATCTAGCGGGGGGTTGGAGACCCAGTACTTC.

This clone was picked up a small number of times. This rearrangement joins TRBV5-4 to TRBJ1-3; a possible D gene is TRBD1 (5 bases). Germline CDR1 and CDR2: SGHNT and YYREEE (reference sequence). The CDR3 totals 13 residues. Trimming shortened V by 7 bases and J by 0 bases, and 8 bases separated the two germline ends. This CDR3 is CASGRDSGNTIYF. CDR3 DNA sequence: TGTGCCAGCGGCAGGGACTCTGGAAACACCATATATTTT.

This clone was counted only a few times. This chain links TRBV11-2 with TRBJ1-5; D remains unclear. Germline CDR1 is SGHAT and CDR2 is FQNNGV. V dropped 3 bases and J dropped 6 bases, with 9 bases sitting between them. The CDR3 sequence is 13 residues long. The CDR3 region has the DNA TGTGCCAGCAGCTTGAGCGGCGGTCAGCCCCAGCATTTT. It codes for CASSLSGGQPQHF.

The V call is TRBV4-2, the J call TRBJ1-3, with a possible D match to TRBD1 (5 bases). CDR1 and CDR2 (germline): LGHNA, YNFKEQ. V was trimmed by 3 bases and J by 0 bases, leaving 9 bases between them. This CDR3 comprises 15 residues. CDR3 in DNA: TGTGCCAGCAGCCAGGCGACAGTCTCTGGAAACACCATATATTTT. Translation: CASSQATVSGNTIYF.

The sample holds many counts of this clone. J is TRBJ2-2 and V is TRBV4-3; 8 bases match TRBD2. CDR1 is LGHNA and CDR2 is YSLEER in the germline V gene. The CDR3 sequence is 18 residues long. Trimming at V came to 1 base and at J to 4 bases, leaving 11 bases not matched to a gene. This chain's CDR3 is CASSQVRAGGAVTGELFF. CDR3 coding DNA: TGCGCCAGCAGCCAAGTCAGGGCCGGGGGGGCCGTCACCGGGGAGCTGTTTTTT.

Many counts were recorded for this clone. V is TRBV29-1 and J is TRBJ2-1; TRBD2 is a possible D gene (6 bases). V lost 3 bases and J lost 6, with 15 bases in between. The CDR3 runs 14 residues. Germline V CDR1 and CDR2: SQVTM, ANQGSEA. The CDR3 DNA follows: TGCAGCGTTGACCCGACTAGTTTCCCCAATGAGCAGTTCTTC. Amino acids: CSVDPTSFPNEQFF.

This chain connects TRBV14 to TRBJ2-5; possible D gene TRBD2, 6 bases. V gave up 4 bases and J gave up 1 base, with 16 bases separating them. Germline CDR1 is SGHDN and CDR2 is FVKESK. This CDR3 comprises 16 residues. CDR3 DNA sequence: TGTGCCAGCAGCCCGAGGGTAGGGGACTCCCAAGAGACCCAGTACTTC. Amino acids: CASSPRVGDSQETQYF.

This clone was detected a few times. The junction departs from germline at one end; a sequencing error may be responsible. The chain joins TRBV6-9 to TRBJ2-7; 7 bases match TRBD1. Per germline, CDR1 MNHGY and CDR2 SVAAGI. The CDR3 length is 9 residues. CDR3 sequence reads: CASGTERFF. CDR3 in DNA: TGTGCCAGTGGGACAGAACGTTTCTTC.

The chain couples TRBV5-6 to TRBJ2-5, with TRBD1 matching 7 bases. Germline V gene sequence: CDR1 SGHDT, CDR2 YYEEEE. The CDR3 length is 18 residues. V lost 4 bases and J lost 1; bases outside the gene matches: 16. The chain's CDR3 is CASSQLEGQRFPQETQYF. CDR3 DNA: TGTGCCAGCAGCCAACTCGAGGGACAGAGGTTCCCCCAAGAGACCCAGTACTTC. Drawing the rest from reference TRBV5-6 and TRBJ2-5, the complete variable domain is DAGVTQSPTHLIKTRGQQVTLRCSPKSGHDTVSWYQQALGQGPQFIFQYYEEEERQRGNFPDRFSGHQFPNYSSELNVNALLLGDSALYLCASSQLEGQRFPQETQYFGPGTRLLVL.

The V and J genes are TRBV27 and TRBJ2-7; 14 bases are a match to TRBD2. V was clipped by 6 bases and J by 3 bases; unmatched bases: 1. This CDR3 spans 14 amino acids. The V gene's germline CDR1 is MNHEY and CDR2 SMNVEV (reference sequence). The CDR3 DNA reads as TGTGCCAGCAGGGGGACTAGCGGGGGCTACGAGCAGTACTTC. Residues: CASRGTSGGYEQYF.

This clone was seen at least ten times. The V call is TRBV7-9, the J call TRBJ2-7; 12 bases map to TRBD1. The V and J ends lost 5 bases and 6 bases, in that order; junction bases with no gene match: 5. The CDR3 length is 14 residues. Per germline, CDR1 SEHNR and CDR2 FQNEAQ (reference sequence). The CDR3 loop reads CASSPPGQGAEQYF. The DNA for the CDR3 is TGTGCCAGCAGCCCGCCGGGACAGGGGGCCGAGCAGTACTTC.

Only a few counts were recorded for this clone. The rearrangement uses TRBV7-2 and TRBJ2-5, with 12 positions matching TRBD2. The CDR3 has 14 amino acids. V trimming: 5 bases; J trimming: 4 bases; junction bases outside the gene matches: 2. From germline, CDR1 is SGHTA and CDR2 FQGNSA. The CDR3, as DNA: TGTGCCAGCAGCACGGGACTAGCGGGAGAGACCCAGTACTTC. This gives the protein CASSTGLAGETQYF.

The chain is built from TRBV5-1 and TRBJ1-5; no clear D gene. This CDR3 has 14 amino acids. V gave up 0 bases and J gave up 0 bases, with 4 bases separating them. Germline assignment: CDR1 SGHRS and CDR2 YFSETQ. The CDR3 nucleotides are TGCGCCAGCAGCTTGGGCTATAGCAATCAGCCCCAGCATTTT. Its protein product is CASSLGYSNQPQHF.